The present T cell receptor beta chain was sequenced within a study of cytomegalovirus exposure and HLA in healthy donors. Study-wide points: Common viral pathogens seemed to be connected with several of the most significant clusters, according to a later analysis. Through in vitro validation, three CMV-associated chains were shown to be specific for CMV antigens. The likely explanation for a cluster of highly shared sequence variants was sequencing artifact.

The PCR had 60 Vbeta and 13 Jbeta primers. Here immunoSEQ multiplex PCR was the method, and the copy in TCRdb shows in-frame clones only, minus some. This table has 50,000 to 65,000 clones, more than 70% appearing once. In germline, CDR1 is SGHVS, CDR2 FQNEAQ. This CDR3 is built from 13 residues. Deletions cut 1 base from V and 5 bases from J, with 9 bases between. In the case of this clone: The antigen remains undetermined.

Sequenced: PBMCs. The rearrangement joins TRBV7-8 to TRBJ2-7; D not resolved. This clonotype was obtained from a woman aged 40 to 50 in good health and CMV-seropositive. The CDR3 spells CASSLGAPDEQYF. The DNA for the CDR3 is TGTGCCAGCAGCTTAGGAGCTCCCGACGAGCAGTACTTC. The variable domain in full, with the rest retrieved from reference TRBV7-8 and TRBJ2-7, is GAGVSQSPRYKVAKRGQDVALRCDPISGHVSLFWYQQALGQGPEFLTYFQNEAQLDKSGLPSDRFFAERPEGSVSTLKIQRTQQEDSAVYLCASSLGAPDEQYFGPGTRLTVT.